One sample yielded the 5 T cell receptor beta chains listed below, sequenced in a study of blood T cell repertoires in COVID-19. The assay was immunoSEQ multiplex PCR, and TCRdb's table has in-frame clones only and misses some. This sample has just under 45,000 clones, with about 80% found just once. Sequencing input: peripheral blood. All receptors come from a human donor in a cohort sampled during active COVID-19.

The genes are TRBV4-3 and TRBJ1-6, with TRBD1 matching over 7 bases. The length of the CDR3 is 16 residues. The V gene end was trimmed by 2 bases and the J gene end by 10 bases; junction bases not matched to a gene: 11. Looked up from germline, CDR1 is LGHNA and CDR2 is YSLEER. CDR3 sequence reads: CASSQTRDREHSPLHF. Written as DNA, the CDR3 is TGCGCCAGCAGCCAAACGAGAGACAGGGAACACTCACCCCTCCACTTT.

This chain's CDR3 is CASSVPGNTQYF. The DNA of the CDR3 is TGTGCCAGCAGCGTTCCGGGAAATACGCAGTATTTT. J is TRBJ2-3 and V is TRBV28; perhaps TRBD2 as D (5 bases). The germline V and J ends were trimmed by 6 bases and 7 bases, with 11 bases remaining between them. The CDR3 runs to 12 residues. CDR1 is MDHEN, CDR2 SYDVKM, per germline.

This rearrangement joins TRBV4-1 to TRBJ2-7, with D perhaps matching TRBD1 (6 bases). The germline CDR1 and CDR2 sequences are MGHRA and YSYEKL. V lost 3 bases to trimming and J lost 3 bases, with 18 bases between them. The CDR3 runs to 16 residues. The CDR3 is CASSHLTGLTYYEQYV. Here the CDR3 DNA reads TGCGCCAGCAGCCACTTGACAGGCCTTACTTACTACGAGCAGTACGTC.

The chain uses TRBV6-5 and TRBJ1-6; maybe TRBD1 (6 bases). V lost 10 bases and J 7 bases, leaving 14 bases between the germline ends. Germline values: CDR1 MNHEY, CDR2 SVGAGI. This CDR3 has 13 amino acids. CDR3 nucleotides: TGTGCCACCTGGGGGGGGCAGAATTCACCCCTCCACTTT. Translation gives CATWGGQNSPLHF.

The rearrangement links TRBV3-1 (or the pseudogene TRBV3-2) to TRBJ1-6; D is unresolved. CDR3 length: 16 residues. The V and J ends lost 0 bases and 12 bases respectively, with 18 bases between them. Germline assignment: CDR1 LGHDT and CDR2 YNNKEL (reference sequence). CDR3 region: CASSQDRSGLSLPLHF. As DNA, the CDR3 is TGTGCCAGCAGCCAAGATCGATCAGGCTTGAGCCTACCCCTCCACTTT.